The next 24 T cell receptor beta chains were all read from a single sample in a study of T cells after yellow fever vaccination. TCRdb passed the 5' RACE reads through MiXCR, listing each CDR3 protein once. The table lists under 550,000 distinct CDR3 sequences, 21% of them singletons. Specimen: PBMCs, collected 21 days after the first yellow fever vaccination. The receptors come from a man between 18 and 29 years old who received the YFV17D yellow fever vaccine.

This clonotype was counted a few times. The rearrangement joins TRBV20-1 to TRBJ1-2, with no clear D. Looked up from germline, CDR1 is DFQATT and CDR2 is SNEGSKA (reference sequence). Between the trimmed V and J ends, which lost 3 bases and 2 bases, there was a span of 7 bases. CDR3 size: 12 residues. The CDR3 DNA reads TGCAGTGCTAGGGGAGGGAACTATGGCTACACCTTC. The encoded protein is CSARGGNYGYTF.

The sample holds a few counts of this clonotype. The chain recombines TRBV5-1 with TRBJ2-5; 9 nucleotides match TRBD1. This CDR3 contains 16 residues. Looked up from germline, CDR1 is SGHRS and CDR2 is YFSETQ. The V and J ends lost 4 bases and 3 bases, in that order; junction bases with no gene match: 10. The CDR3, as DNA: TGCGCCAGCAGCGGCACAGGGGGCTCACTTAAAGAGACCCAGTACTTC. It specifies CASSGTGGSLKETQYF.

About this clonotype itself: The junction differs from germline at one of its ends, possibly a read error. CDR3 sequence: CASNQQATGNTIHF. The CDR3 DNA reads as TGTGCCAGCAATCAGCAGGCGACTGGAAACACCATACATTTT. The V call is TRBV2, the J call TRBJ1-3, with D unresolved. The CDR3 extends over 14 amino acids. Germline-derived CDR1 and CDR2 are SNHLY and FYNNEI.

The J gene is TRBJ1-1, the V gene TRBV25-1; 9 bases agree with TRBD1. V lost 6 bases to trimming and J lost 7 bases; unmatched junction nucleotides: 15. The CDR3 consists of 16 residues. The germline gives CDR1 MGHDK, CDR2 SYGVNS. CDR3 DNA sequence: TGTGCCAGCAGATCACTGGGACAGGGAGAGGGAAATGAAGCTTTCTTT. Protein product: CASRSLGQGEGNEAFF. Full variable domain (remainder filled in from reference TRBV25-1 and TRBJ1-1): EADIYQTPRYLVIGTGKKITLECSQTMGHDKMYWYQQDPGMELHLIHYSYGVNSTEKGDLSSESTVSRIRTEHFPLTLESARPSHTSQYLCASRSLGQGEGNEAFFGQGTRLTVV.

This clonotype was picked up a small number of times. The J gene is TRBJ1-1, the V gene TRBV11-2; 10 bases agree with TRBD1. The CDR3 is 14 amino acids. Trimming took 2 bases from V and 7 from J; bases not matched to a gene: 4. The germline gives CDR1 SGHAT, CDR2 FQNNGV. The CDR3: CASSLRQGAFEAFF. As DNA, the CDR3 is TGTGCCAGCAGCTTACGACAGGGGGCTTTTGAAGCTTTCTTT.

This clonotype was observed a handful of times. The chain combines TRBV12-3 or TRBV12-4 with TRBJ2-1, with TRBD1 matching over 7 bases. The length of the CDR3 is 14 residues. The ends lost 8 bases at V and 3 bases at J; junction bases unmatched: 7. CDR3 sequence reads: CASSGTVIYNEQFF. The CDR3 DNA is TGTGCCAGCTCCGGGACAGTGATCTACAATGAGCAGTTCTTC.

A word on this clonotype: Compared with germline, one end of the junction differs, possibly owing to a read error. In nucleotides, the CDR3 is TGTGCCATCAGCCCGGGACAGGGGGCTAGCACATTC. This translates into CAISPGQGASTF. The rearrangement uses TRBV10-3 and TRBJ1-2; 12 positions match TRBD1. CDR1 ENHRY and CDR2 SYGVKD come from the germline V gene. The length of the CDR3 is 12 residues.

This clonotype was counted only a few times. The rearrangement joins TRBV7-3 to TRBJ2-7; a weak D match, TRBD2 (7 bases). V was trimmed by 0 bases and J by 3 bases, leaving 12 bases between them. Germline CDR1 is SGHTA and CDR2 is FQGTGA. CDR3 length: 15 residues. CDR3 nucleotide sequence: TGTGCCAGCAGCTTAACCGCGGGGGACAACTACGAGCAGTACTTC. It encodes CASSLTAGDNYEQYF. The variable domain in full, with the rest retrieved from reference TRBV7-3 and TRBJ2-7, is GAGVSQTPSNKVTEKGKYVELRCDPISGHTALYWYRQSLGQGPEFLIYFQGTGAADDSGLPNDRFFAVRPEGSVSTLKIQRTERGDSAVYLCASSLTAGDNYEQYFGPGTRLTVT.

In nucleotides, the CDR3 is TGCGCCAGCAGATACGGAGGCACAGATACGCAGTATTTT. Amino acids: CASRYGGTDTQYF. J is TRBJ2-3 and V is TRBV5-1; D is ambiguous. Per germline, CDR1 SGHRS and CDR2 YFSETQ. CDR3 length equals 13 residues. Deletions cut 5 bases from V and 1 base from J, with 8 bases between. Looking up the rest from reference TRBV5-1 and TRBJ2-3 gives the full variable domain: KAGVTQTPRYLIKTRGQQVTLSCSPISGHRSVSWYQQTPGQGLQFLFEYFSETQRNKGNFPGRFSGRQFSNSRSEMNVSTLELGDSALYLCASRYGGTDTQYFGPGTRLTVL.

V is TRBV6-5 and J is TRBJ1-1; 8 bases agree with TRBD1. CDR1 is MNHEY, CDR2 SVGAGI, per germline. The J segment lost 4 bases and the V segment lost 2 bases, leaving 3 bases of the junction unmatched. This CDR3 comprises 14 residues. CDR3 bases: TGTGCCAGCAGTTACACCACAGGGGGCACTGAAGCTTTCTTT. This codes for CASSYTTGGTEAFF.

This clonotype was found a few times. DNA for the CDR3: TGTGCCAGCAGTCCTCTGATGACAGGGACTAACTATGGCTACACCTTC. Translation: CASSPLMTGTNYGYTF. V and J are TRBV12-3 or TRBV12-4 and TRBJ1-2, with TRBD1 identical over 7 bases. The CDR3 consists of 16 residues. V trimming: 5 bases; J trimming: 0 bases; junction bases outside the gene matches: 9.

The chain has TRBV5-1 and TRBJ1-6; 10 nucleotides agree with TRBD1. This CDR3 comprises 17 residues. The J segment lost 7 bases and the V segment lost 4 bases, leaving 11 bases of the junction unmatched. CDR1 and CDR2 from the germline V gene are SGHRS and YFSETQ. The CDR3 DNA follows: TGCGCCAGCAGCGTCGGGACAGGGGACATCGCGAATTCACCCCTCCACTTT. As protein: CASSVGTGDIANSPLHF.

The chain joins TRBV12-3 or TRBV12-4 to TRBJ2-5, with D maybe TRBD2 (6 bases). Trimming stripped 5 bases from V and 5 bases from J, with 21 bases between. This CDR3 is built from 16 residues. CDR3 loop: CASSPGDRARGETQYF. The CDR3 DNA is TGTGCCAGCAGTCCGGGAGACCGGGCTCGGGGTGAGACCCAGTACTTC.

There are a few counts of this clonotype. This chain uses TRBV6-2 or TRBV6-3 with TRBJ1-2; 7 bases agree with TRBD1. The CDR3 spans 13 residues. V dropped 2 bases and J dropped 8; count of bases not matched to a gene: 5. Looked up from germline, CDR1 is MNHEY and CDR2 is SVGEGT. CDR3 nucleotides: TGTGCCAGCAGTTACCGGACAGGCAGAGGCTACACCTTC. Its translation: CASSYRTGRGYTF.

A few counts support this clonotype. The V call is TRBV7-2, the J call TRBJ2-5, with D tentatively TRBD2 (5 bases). The CDR3 covers 13 residues. V shed 1 base and J shed 6 bases, with 9 bases lying between them. Germline CDR1 is SGHTA and CDR2 is FQGNSA. CDR3 nucleotides: TGTGCCAGCAGCTTAGGGGAGACGAAGACCCAGTACTTC. Translated, it gives CASSLGETKTQYF. Together with reference TRBV7-2 and TRBJ2-5, the CDR3 gives the full variable domain: GAGVSQSPSNKVTEKGKDVELRCDPISGHTALYWYRQSLGQGLEFLIYFQGNSAPDKSGLPSDRFSAERTGGSVSTLTIQRTQQEDSAVYLCASSLGETKTQYFGPGTRLLVL.

This clonotype was recorded a few times. The J gene is TRBJ2-5, the V gene TRBV18; TRBD1 is a possible D gene (5 bases). The CDR3 is 14 amino acids. V was trimmed by 4 bases and J by 2 bases, leaving 11 bases between them. Germline V gives CDR1 KGHSH, CDR2 LQKENI. DNA for the CDR3: TGTGCCAGCTCACTCAGACAGCCGCAAGAGACCCAGTACTTC. As protein: CASSLRQPQETQYF.

The chain uses TRBV5-1 and TRBJ2-6; either TRBD1 or TRBD2 may supply D (5 bases each). CDR3 length: 18 residues. CDR1 is SGHRS, CDR2 YFSETQ, per germline. Trimming stripped 1 base from V and 8 bases from J, with 22 bases between. The CDR3 DNA follows: TGCGCCAGCAGCTTGAAGGGGTATGAGGGCATGGGGACCAACGTCCTGACTTTC. Encoded protein: CASSLKGYEGMGTNVLTF. Looking up the rest from reference TRBV5-1 and TRBJ2-6 gives the full variable domain: KAGVTQTPRYLIKTRGQQVTLSCSPISGHRSVSWYQQTPGQGLQFLFEYFSETQRNKGNFPGRFSGRQFSNSRSEMNVSTLELGDSALYLCASSLKGYEGMGTNVLTFGAGSRLTVL.

There are a few counts of this clonotype. V gene TRBV3-1 combines with J gene TRBJ2-5, with D unresolved. V lost 2 bases and J lost 4, with 11 bases in between. Per germline, CDR1 LGHDT and CDR2 YNNKEL (reference sequence). This CDR3 spans 14 amino acids. Written as DNA, the CDR3 is TGTGCCAGCAGCCAATTTACAGTCTCAGAGACCCAGTACTTC. It is translated as CASSQFTVSETQYF.

Only a few counts were recorded for this clonotype. The chain is built from TRBV5-6 and TRBJ2-3, with no clear D. Per the germline V gene, CDR1 is SGHDT and CDR2 is YYEEEE. V gave up 3 bases and J gave up 3 bases, with 20 bases separating them. The CDR3 is made up of 17 amino acids. CDR3 sequence reads: CASSSLSVLSLTDTQYF. In DNA form, the CDR3 reads TGTGCCAGCAGCTCCCTTTCGGTACTTTCTCTAACAGATACGCAGTATTTT. Full variable domain (remainder filled in from reference TRBV5-6 and TRBJ2-3): DAGVTQSPTHLIKTRGQQVTLRCSPKSGHDTVSWYQQALGQGPQFIFQYYEEEERQRGNFPDRFSGHQFPNYSSELNVNALLLGDSALYLCASSSLSVLSLTDTQYFGPGTRLTVL.

The rearrangement links TRBV5-1 to TRBJ2-2; 9 nucleotides agree with TRBD2. The CDR3 has 14 residues. Germline values: CDR1 SGHRS, CDR2 YFSETQ. After removal of 2 bases from V and 7 bases from J, the junction contained 3 bases not matched to a gene. In DNA, the CDR3 is TGCGCCAGCAGCTTAGCGGGGGGCTACGGGGAGCTGTTTTTT. It is translated as CASSLAGGYGELFF.

In its sample, this clonotype was seen a few times. The V call is TRBV7-2, the J call TRBJ1-5; TRBD1 matches 9 bases. The J segment lost 0 bases and the V segment lost 2 bases, leaving 2 bases of the junction unmatched. The CDR3 covers 16 residues. Germline CDR1 reads SGHTA; CDR2 reads FQGNSA. CDR3: CASSLMTGGSNQPQHF. The CDR3 bases are TGTGCCAGCAGCTTAATGACAGGGGGTAGCAATCAGCCCCAGCATTTT.

This rearrangement joins TRBV5-5 to TRBJ1-3; tentative D call: TRBD1 (6 bases). Per the germline V gene, CDR1 is SGHKS and CDR2 is YYEKEE (reference sequence). V was clipped by 1 base and J by 6 bases, with 8 bases between them. The CDR3 sequence is 13 residues long. The CDR3 spells CASSLPGANTIYF. Written as DNA, the CDR3 is TGTGCCAGCAGCTTGCCAGGGGCAAACACCATATATTTT. The whole variable domain, remainder taken from reference TRBV5-5 and TRBJ1-3, is DAGVTQSPTHLIKTRGQQVTLRCSPISGHKSVSWYQQVLGQGPQFIFQYYEKEERGRGNFPDRFSARQFPNYSSELNVNALLLGDSALYLCASSLPGANTIYFGEGSWLTVV.

The chain is built from TRBV6-5 and TRBJ1-2; 8 bases map to TRBD1. The CDR3 runs to 14 residues. The germline V gene has CDR1 MNHEY and CDR2 SVGAGI. V lost 3 bases and J lost 7; bases outside the gene matches: 7. The CDR3 sequence: CASSYYPQGGGYTF. CDR3 sequence (DNA): TGTGCCAGCAGTTATTATCCACAGGGGGGTGGCTACACCTTC.

V and J are TRBV5-4 and TRBJ2-7; 9 nucleotides agree with TRBD1. J was trimmed by 7 bases and V by 1 base; bases with no gene match: 3. The germline CDR1 and CDR2 sequences are SGHNT and YYREEE (reference sequence). There are 13 residues in the CDR3. The CDR3 DNA follows: TGTGCCAGCAGCTTGTGGACAGGGGATGAGCAGTACTTC. Protein product: CASSLWTGDEQYF.